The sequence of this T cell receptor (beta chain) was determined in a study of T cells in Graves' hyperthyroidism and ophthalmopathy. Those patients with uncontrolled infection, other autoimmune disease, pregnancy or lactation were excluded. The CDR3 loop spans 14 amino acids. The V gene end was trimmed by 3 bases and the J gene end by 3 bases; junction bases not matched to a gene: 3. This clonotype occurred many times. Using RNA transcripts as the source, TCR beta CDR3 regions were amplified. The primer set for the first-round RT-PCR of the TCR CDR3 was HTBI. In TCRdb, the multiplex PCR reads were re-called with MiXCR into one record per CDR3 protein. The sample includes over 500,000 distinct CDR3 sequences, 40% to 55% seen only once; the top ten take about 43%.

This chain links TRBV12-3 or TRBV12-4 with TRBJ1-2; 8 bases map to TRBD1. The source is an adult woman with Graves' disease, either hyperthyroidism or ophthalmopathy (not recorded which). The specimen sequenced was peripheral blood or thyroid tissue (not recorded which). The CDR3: CASSFQGADYGYTF. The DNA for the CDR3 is TGTGCCAGCAGTTTCCAGGGGGCTGACTATGGCTACACCTTC.